These 18 T cell receptor beta chains were sequenced from one sample in a study of blood T cells in healthy people across ages. Alongside a J-beta primer mix, a sample-barcoded 5' primer served in a second PCR lasting about 7 to 12 cycles. MiXCR, run by TCRdb on the 5' RACE reads, gives a single entry per CDR3 protein. The data hold 650,000 to 800,000 distinct CDR3 sequences, with approximately 48% observed a single time. The sample was blood. Receptors originate from a man between 60 and 75 years old in good health.

The genes are TRBV9 and TRBJ1-2, with a tentative D call TRBD1 (5 bases). The CDR3 totals 13 residues. Germline CDR1 reads SGDLS; CDR2 reads YYNGEE. V was trimmed by 3 bases and J by 6 bases, leaving 12 bases between them. The CDR3 nucleotides read TGTGCCAGCAGCGCGACAGTACGGGATGGCTACACCTTC. Protein: CASSATVRDGYTF.

J is TRBJ1-4 and V is TRBV5-1, with 9 bases matching TRBD1. This CDR3 is 18 amino acids long. Germline CDR1 reads SGHRS; CDR2 reads YFSETQ. Unmatched junction bases numbered 14, after V lost 1 base and J lost 7 bases. The CDR3 spells CASSLRGGGPTGGEKLFF. The CDR3 DNA reads as TGCGCCAGCAGCTTGCGGGGCGGCGGTCCGACAGGGGGTGAAAAACTGTTTTTT.

This clonotype was counted between two and nine times. V is TRBV5-1 and J is TRBJ2-7, with 9 bases lining up with TRBD1. CDR1 and CDR2 from the germline V gene are SGHRS and YFSETQ. The trim removed 3 bases at V and 2 bases at J, leaving 12 bases unmatched. The CDR3 has 17 amino acids. The CDR3 nucleotides read TGCGCCAGCAGCTGGGGGACAGGGCCTACCTCCACCTACGAGCAGTACTTC. Translated, it gives CASSWGTGPTSTYEQYF.

There are a few counts of this clonotype. This rearrangement joins TRBV6-6 to TRBJ2-1, with 9 nucleotides matching TRBD1. The trim removed 5 bases at V and 7 bases at J, leaving 6 bases unmatched. Germline assignment: CDR1 MNHNY and CDR2 SVGAGI (reference sequence). The CDR3 has 14 residues. The CDR3 bases are TGTGCCAGCAGTAATCCGGGACAGGGAAATGAGCAGTTCTTC. Its translation: CASSNPGQGNEQFF.

The rearrangement links TRBV6-6 to TRBJ1-2, with D possibly matching TRBD1 (6 bases). CDR1 is MNHNY and CDR2 is SVGAGI in the germline V gene (reference sequence). V gave up 6 bases and J gave up 4 bases, with 15 bases separating them. The length of the CDR3 is 14 residues. The CDR3 is CASRRTALPYGYTF. CDR3 DNA sequence: TGTGCCAGCAGGCGGACAGCCCTTCCCTATGGCTACACCTTC.

The chain has TRBV24-1 and TRBJ2-2, with TRBD1 matching over 9 bases. There are 16 residues in the CDR3. With 2 bases clipped from V and 1 base from J, the junction kept 1 base outside the gene matches. Per the germline V gene, CDR1 is KGHDR and CDR2 is SFDVKD. The CDR3 region is CATSDSGQGNTGELFF. The CDR3 region has the DNA TGTGCCACCAGTGATTCGGGACAGGGGAACACCGGGGAGCTGTTTTTT.

The chain uses TRBV5-1 and TRBJ2-3; 11 nucleotides match TRBD1. This CDR3 is 15 amino acids long. Germline assignment: CDR1 SGHRS and CDR2 YFSETQ. Losses at the gene ends were 7 bases for V and 4 bases for J; bases not matched to a gene: 8. CDR3 amino acids: CASGQGAAFADTQYF. The CDR3 DNA follows: TGCGCCAGCGGACAGGGGGCCGCTTTTGCAGATACGCAGTATTTT.

The chain carries TRBV3-1 and TRBJ2-4; 13 positions agree with TRBD2. The J call may be faulty, since TRBJ2-5 better matches the DNA end. The CDR3 consists of 16 residues. Germline values: CDR1 LGHDT, CDR2 YNNKEL (reference sequence). This CDR3 reads CASSQTRTSGGETQYF. CDR3 sequence (DNA): TGTGCCAGCAGCCAAACTAGGACTAGCGGGGGCGAGACCCAGTACTTC.

This clonotype was observed at least ten times. A much larger clone differs by one base, so this may be a read error. This chain joins TRBV7-2 and TRBJ2-7, with D perhaps TRBD1 (5 bases). Germline lookup yields CDR1 SGHTA and CDR2 FQGNSA. CDR3 size: 14 residues. V was clipped by 6 bases and J by 3 bases, with 15 bases between them. The CDR3 DNA reads as TGTGCCAGCAGTGTAGTTCAGGGTAGCTACGAGCAGTACTTC. Protein: CASSVVQGSYEQYF.

The chain joins TRBV6-2 or TRBV6-3 to TRBJ2-1, with TRBD1 matching 7 bases. Germline V gives CDR1 MNHEY, CDR2 SVGEGT. V lost 5 bases to trimming and J lost 4 bases; unmatched junction nucleotides: 8. CDR3 length: 15 residues. For the CDR3, the DNA is TGTGCCAGCAGTGGGGACAGTAGGGTTTACAATGAGCAGTTCTTC. This sequence encodes CASSGDSRVYNEQFF.

The chain carries TRBV27 and TRBJ1-6; 7 bases are shared with TRBD1. Germline assignment: CDR1 MNHEY and CDR2 SMNVEV (reference sequence). The CDR3 loop spans 16 amino acids. V lost 6 bases and J lost 0; bases outside the gene matches: 5. This chain's CDR3 is CASRTQGSSYNSPLHF. CDR3 in DNA: TGTGCCAGCAGAACACAGGGGAGCTCCTATAATTCACCCCTCCACTTT.

The V gene is TRBV28, the J gene TRBJ1-5; D perhaps matches TRBD1 (5 bases). V was cut by 6 bases and J by 6 bases, with 15 bases left in between. The germline V gene has CDR1 MDHEN and CDR2 SYDVKM. This CDR3 contains 14 residues. The CDR3 region has the DNA TGTGCCAGCAGATCGGGGACTGTCAGTCAGCCCCAGCATTTT. Amino acid sequence: CASRSGTVSQPQHF.

This chain joins TRBV7-2 and TRBJ2-7, with TRBD1 matching over 8 bases. V dropped 6 bases and J dropped 3; count of bases not matched to a gene: 4. CDR1 SGHTA and CDR2 FQGNSA come from the germline V gene. CDR3 length: 13 amino acids. The CDR3 sequence: CASRAGQGYEQYF. The CDR3 DNA reads as TGTGCCAGCAGAGCCGGACAGGGCTACGAGCAGTACTTC.

The genes are TRBV11-3 and TRBJ2-7; TRBD1 agrees at 7 bases. J gave up 5 bases and V 2 bases, and 9 bases lay outside the gene matches. This CDR3 spans 15 amino acids. The germline CDR1 and CDR2 sequences are SGHNT and YENEEA. The CDR3 loop is CASSLPRQGHHEQYF. The CDR3 coding sequence is TGTGCCAGCAGCTTACCCAGACAGGGACATCACGAGCAGTACTTC.

Ten or more counts support this clonotype. The chain joins TRBV7-2 to TRBJ2-5; TRBD2 matches at 9 bases. This CDR3 region has 15 residues. Trimming removed 0 bases from V and 4 bases from J; junction bases left unmatched: 3. Per the germline V gene, CDR1 is SGHTA and CDR2 is FQGNSA. The CDR3 region is CASSLARGGLETQYF. CDR3 nucleotides: TGTGCCAGCAGCTTAGCGCGGGGGGGCCTAGAGACCCAGTACTTC.

Of note for this clonotype: No conserved phenylalanine or tryptophan is present at the end of the CDR3, so a read error is the likely explanation. The chain uses TRBV7-3 and TRBJ2-1, with D perhaps matching TRBD1 or TRBD2 (5 bases each). This CDR3 contains 15 residues. Between the trimmed V and J ends, which lost 7 bases and 4 bases, there was a span of 17 bases. Germline V gives CDR1 SGHTA, CDR2 FQGTGA. CDR3 in DNA: TGTGCCAGCACCATGACAGCGGAAGGTTACAATGAGCAGTTCATC. Its translation is CASTMTAEGYNEQFI.

This clonotype has more than one count but fewer than ten. This chain connects TRBV2 to TRBJ2-5, with 12 bases matching TRBD2. CDR3 length equals 16 residues. J gave up 2 bases and V 4 bases, and 5 bases lay outside the gene matches. The germline V gene encodes CDR1 SNHLY and CDR2 FYNNEI. The CDR3 region has the DNA TGTGCCAGCAGTGTGAGGACTAGCGGGGCTCAAGAGACCCAGTACTTC. Protein: CASSVRTSGAQETQYF.

Turning to this clonotype: One end of the junction varies from germline; a read error may be responsible. The chain uses TRBV10-2 and TRBJ2-1; TRBD2 matches 8 bases. CDR3 length equals 17 residues. CDR1 is WSHSY, CDR2 SAAADI, per germline. The CDR3, as DNA: TGCGTCAGCAGCGTACCTAGCGGGTCGAGCTCCTACAATGAGCAGTTCTTC. Translating gives CVSSVPSGSSSYNEQFF.